Shown below are 18 T cell receptor beta chains from a single sample sequenced in a study of shared clonotypes between healthy human individuals. The protocol was immunoSEQ multiplex PCR, while the TCRdb copy is restricted to in-frame clones and leaves out a portion. Of some 2,000,000 clones listed, 85% to 95% are singletons. The source material was naive CD4+ T cells sorted from blood. As for subset: CD45RA+ positively selected. Receptors were obtained from a man younger than 35 in good health.

V usage is TRBV11-1 and J usage is TRBJ2-7; the D gene is possibly TRBD2 (5 bases). There are 16 residues in the CDR3. Trimming removed 2 bases at V and 3 bases at J, with 17 bases between. Looked up from germline, CDR1 is SGHAT and CDR2 is FQDESV (reference sequence). The CDR3 protein is CASSLSGSRSYYEQYF. The CDR3 DNA follows: TGTGCCAGCAGCTTATCGGGGTCCCGGTCTTACTACGAGCAGTACTTC.

The chain uses TRBV7-8 and TRBJ1-2; 7 bases are shared with TRBD1. V was pared by 5 bases and J by 8 bases, with 11 bases of the junction left unmatched. The CDR3 runs to 14 residues. Looked up from germline, CDR1 is SGHVS and CDR2 is FQNEAQ. CDR3 protein: CASSPTGPIFGYTF. CDR3 sequence (DNA): TGTGCCAGCAGCCCGACAGGGCCCATTTTCGGCTACACCTTC. Full variable domain (rest looked up from reference TRBV7-8 and TRBJ1-2): GAGVSQSPRYKVAKRGQDVALRCDPISGHVSLFWYQQALGQGPEFLTYFQNEAQLDKSGLPSDRFFAERPEGSVSTLKIQRTQQEDSAVYLCASSPTGPIFGYTFGSGTRLTVV.

This sequence joins TRBV19 and TRBJ2-1; the D is unclear. The CDR3 has 13 amino acids. Germline V lookup: CDR1 LNHDA, CDR2 SQIVND (reference sequence). The V end was cut by 3 bases, the J end by 7 bases, with 10 bases between. CDR3 nucleotide sequence: TGTGCCAGTAGTATGACCCTGACGAATGAGCAGTTCTTC. It codes for CASSMTLTNEQFF. Complete variable domain (other parts from reference TRBV19 and TRBJ2-1): DGGITQSPKYLFRKEGQNVTLSCEQNLNHDAMYWYRQDPGQGLRLIYYSQIVNDFQKGDIAEGYSVSREKKESFPLTVTSAQKNPTAFYLCASSMTLTNEQFFGPGTRLTVL.

The chain links TRBV2 to TRBJ1-5, with D hard to call. V lost 5 bases and J 0 bases, leaving 20 bases between the germline ends. Germline lookup yields CDR1 SNHLY and CDR2 FYNNEI. This CDR3 region has 18 residues. The CDR3 nucleotides are TGTGCCAGCAGTTATCGGTTCGAGGTCTCCTATAGCAATCAGCCCCAGCATTTT. This codes for CASSYRFEVSYSNQPQHF.

The J gene is TRBJ1-1, the V gene TRBV5-6; TRBD1 aligns across 11 bases. This CDR3 has 18 amino acids. V shed 1 base, J shed 1 base, and the junction held 9 bases outside the gene matches. Germline V lookup: CDR1 SGHDT, CDR2 YYEEEE. The CDR3 DNA reads TGTGCCAGCAGCTTGTTTCGGACAGGGGGCGGATGGAACACTGAAGCTTTCTTT. Protein sequence: CASSLFRTGGGWNTEAFF.

CDR3 sequence: CASSQGGIEQFF. In DNA form, the CDR3 reads TGTGCCAGCAGCCAGGGGGGGATTGAGCAGTTCTTC. The chain combines TRBV28 with TRBJ2-1; D is tentatively TRBD1 or TRBD2 (7 bases each). V was cut by 6 bases and J by 9 bases, with 12 bases left in between. The germline gives CDR1 MDHEN, CDR2 SYDVKM. CDR3 length: 12 residues. The full variable domain, completed using reference TRBV28 and TRBJ2-1, is DVKVTQSSRYLVKRTGEKVFLECVQDMDHENMFWYRQDPGLGLRLIYFSYDVKMKEKGDIPEGYSVSREKKERFSLILESASTNQTSMYLCASSQGGIEQFFGPGTRLTVL.

The chain employs TRBV27 and TRBJ1-6; D is uncertain. Between the trimmed V and J ends, which lost 5 bases and 1 base, there was a span of 15 bases. CDR3 length equals 17 residues. CDR1 and CDR2 from the germline V gene are MNHEY and SMNVEV (reference sequence). The CDR3 sequence: CASSLRATVSYNSPLHF. The CDR3 region has the DNA TGTGCCAGCAGTCTACGGGCCACAGTGTCCTATAATTCACCCCTCCACTTT.

Comments on this clone: Other nucleotide sequences from this sample produce the same CDR3. V usage is TRBV5-1 and J usage is TRBJ1-2; D is undetermined. Germline V gene data show CDR1 as SGHRS and CDR2 as YFSETQ. The CDR3 runs 14 residues. Trimming took off 0 bases at V and 4 bases at J, with 10 bases between the two ends. This chain's CDR3 is CASSLASQSYGYTF. The CDR3 DNA sequence: TGCGCCAGCAGCTTGGCCTCACAGTCCTATGGCTACACCTTC.

The genes are TRBV7-9 and TRBJ2-1; TRBD1 aligns across 8 bases. Germline CDR1 is SEHNR and CDR2 is FQNEAQ (reference sequence). V was pared by 5 bases and J by 7 bases, with 7 bases of the junction left unmatched. The CDR3 sequence is 14 residues long. The CDR3, as DNA: TGTGCCAGCAGCCTTGGACAGGGTTGGAATGAGCAGTTCTTC. Amino acids: CASSLGQGWNEQFF. The full variable domain, completed using reference TRBV7-9 and TRBJ2-1, is DTGVSQNPRHKITKRGQNVTFRCDPISEHNRLYWYRQTLGQGPEFLTYFQNEAQLEKSRLLSDRFSAERPKGSFSTLEIQRTEQGDSAMYLCASSLGQGWNEQFFGPGTRLTVL.

V is TRBV5-4 and J is TRBJ2-7; TRBD1 is a possible D gene (7 bases). The V gene lost 4 bases and the J gene lost 3 bases, with 17 bases spanning the gap. Germline CDR1 reads SGHNT; CDR2 reads YYREEE (reference sequence). The CDR3 is 15 residues long. This chain's CDR3 is CASSGPGGGNYEQYF. In DNA, the CDR3 is TGTGCCAGCAGCGGTCCAGGGGGAGGCAACTACGAGCAGTACTTC.

This clone was detected once. CDR3 DNA sequence: TGTGCCAGTAGTACCCAGACAGAGAACACTGAAGCTTTCTTT. It encodes CASSTQTENTEAFF. V and J are TRBV19 and TRBJ1-1, with D maybe TRBD1 (5 bases). The CDR3 runs 14 residues. Germline V gene lookup returns CDR1 LNHDA and CDR2 SQIVND (reference sequence). V gave up 4 bases and J gave up 1 base, with 10 bases separating them.

V gene TRBV7-9 combines with J gene TRBJ2-1; D gene uncertain. Germline lookup yields CDR1 SEHNR and CDR2 FQNEAQ (reference sequence). With 5 bases removed from V and 2 bases from J, the gap between germline ends came to 10 bases. The CDR3 contains 14 residues. CDR3: CASSPTAAYNEQFF. Written as DNA, the CDR3 is TGTGCCAGCAGCCCCACGGCGGCCTACAATGAGCAGTTCTTC. The whole variable domain, remainder taken from reference TRBV7-9 and TRBJ2-1, is DTGVSQNPRHKITKRGQNVTFRCDPISEHNRLYWYRQTLGQGPEFLTYFQNEAQLEKSRLLSDRFSAERPKGSFSTLEIQRTEQGDSAMYLCASSPTAAYNEQFFGPGTRLTVL.

Comment on this clone: Additional DNA sequences in this sample encode the identical CDR3. The chain uses TRBV19 and TRBJ2-5; the D gene is possibly TRBD2 (5 bases). V lost 3 bases to trimming and J lost 2 bases, with 7 bases between them. The CDR3 has 13 residues. Germline V gives CDR1 LNHDA, CDR2 SQIVND (reference sequence). The CDR3 DNA follows: TGTGCCAGTAGTATCCGGGGACAAGAGACCCAGTACTTC. The encoded protein is CASSIRGQETQYF.

The chain links TRBV7-9 to TRBJ2-7; D may be TRBD1 (6 bases). The germline V and J ends were trimmed by 5 bases and 2 bases, with 13 bases remaining between them. The CDR3 length is 14 residues. Looked up from germline, CDR1 is SEHNR and CDR2 is FQNEAQ (reference sequence). CDR3 region: CASSNRQVPYEQYF. The CDR3 DNA follows: TGTGCCAGCAGCAACCGACAGGTACCCTACGAGCAGTACTTC.

This sequence joins TRBV5-4 and TRBJ1-1; 7 bases line up with TRBD1. Per the germline V gene, CDR1 is SGHNT and CDR2 is YYREEE (reference sequence). The junction had 9 bases not matched to a gene; V was cut back by 3 bases and J by 1 base. The CDR3 is 16 residues long. The CDR3 spells CASSSTRRQGNTEAFF. CDR3 coding DNA: TGTGCCAGCAGCTCTACCCGCCGACAGGGGAACACTGAAGCTTTCTTT.

Remarks on this clone: This CDR3 is also generated by other DNA sequences in the sample. This chain joins TRBV10-2 and TRBJ2-7; perhaps TRBD2 as D (5 bases). The germline V and J ends were trimmed by 8 bases and 2 bases, with 7 bases remaining between them. Germline loops: CDR1 WSHSY, CDR2 SAAADI. The length of the CDR3 is 11 residues. The CDR3 region has the DNA TGCGCCAGCGCGGGTGCCTACGAGCAGTACTTC. Protein sequence: CASAGAYEQYF.

As to this clone: Other nucleotide sequences in the sample specify the same CDR3. The CDR3 DNA sequence: TGTGCCAGCAGCTTTAATATGAACACTGAAGCTTTCTTT. It yields the protein CASSFNMNTEAFF. V is TRBV7-9 and J is TRBJ1-1; unclear D gene. Trimming cost V 3 bases and J 0 bases, with 5 bases left between them. The CDR3 has 13 amino acids. Germline CDR1 and CDR2: SEHNR and FQNEAQ (reference sequence).

This sequence joins TRBV27 and TRBJ2-3; D is perhaps TRBD1 or TRBD2 (5 bases each). The germline V gene has CDR1 MNHEY and CDR2 SMNVEV (reference sequence). The V and J ends lost 6 bases and 2 bases respectively, with 15 bases between them. There are 15 residues in the CDR3. CDR3 DNA sequence: TGTGCCAGCAGCCGACCGGGACGGAACACAGATACGCAGTATTTT. As protein: CASSRPGRNTDTQYF.